Listed below are T cell receptor beta chains from one sample, sequenced in a study of cytomegalovirus exposure and HLA in healthy donors. Repertoires were generated with immunoSEQ multiplex PCR, while TCRdb's copy carries only in-frame clones and drops some. Counted here are about 120,000 clones, 79% occurring once; the ten biggest clones make up 4% to 5.5%. Sequencing was performed on PBMCs. These receptors came from a man under 40 in good health and CMV-seropositive. The CDR3 runs from the conserved cysteine through the conserved F or W. D genes are given only for firm matches.

d_call,j_call,v_call,cdr3_aa
NA,TRBJ2-7,TRBV11-2,CASSSYFQGGEQYF
TRBD2,TRBJ2-1,TRBV5-4,CASIARGGTSGTNEQFF
TRBD2,TRBJ2-3,TRBV11-2,CASSSPGLATDTQYF
NA,TRBJ2-1,TRBV4-1,CASSQELRYNEQFF
NA,TRBJ1-1,TRBV29-1,CSAPAGGGAFF
NA,TRBJ2-1,TRBV5-6,CASSFQGIGQFF
NA,TRBJ2-2,TRBV13,CASSVQESGELFF
TRBD2,TRBJ2-1,TRBV9,CASSPGLAVYNEQFF
TRBD1,TRBJ2-7,TRBV25-1,CASSSAGRGRYEQYF
NA,TRBJ1-2,TRBV9,CASRQTGSNYGYTF
NA,TRBJ2-7,TRBV10-3,CAIVRDFSSYEQYF
NA,TRBJ1-6,TRBV6-1,CASSEARVEGSSYNSPLHF
TRBD1,TRBJ2-7,TRBV6-1,CASSEFGTGSPYEQYF
NA,TRBJ2-7,TRBV5-6,CASRGLGQNYEQYF
TRBD2,TRBJ2-3,TRBV5-4,CASSLGLAGITSTDTQYF
TRBD2,TRBJ2-1,TRBV11-2,CASSLGGSGSSYNEQFF
NA,TRBJ1-1,TRBV6-1,CASSLGWNTEAFF
TRBD2,TRBJ2-3,TRBV4-3,CASSQSGLAGTDTQYF
TRBD1,TRBJ1-6,TRBV7-2,CASSLDRGLGSPLHF
NA,TRBJ1-2,TRBV5-6,CASSSHPRAGGDYGYTF
TRBD2,TRBJ2-7,TRBV28,CASSSSRGWEGLYEQYF
NA,TRBJ1-4,TRBV4-3,CASSQGSGANEKLFF
TRBD1,TRBJ2-3,TRBV10-3,CAISESMGTGNTDTQYF
NA,TRBJ2-3,TRBV4-2,CASSLAEFTDTQYF
TRBD2,TRBJ2-7,TRBV6-1,CASLPGTSGSYEQYF
NA,TRBJ2-7,TRBV28,CATASLVGRHEQYF
NA,TRBJ2-7,TRBV19,CASSATGSSYEQYF
TRBD1,TRBJ2-7,TRBV5-1,CASSRGQGLIYEQYF
TRBD2,TRBJ2-3,TRBV6-4,CASSDTSGADTQYF
TRBD2,TRBJ2-7,TRBV9,CASSVGRGGEQYF
TRBD2,TRBJ2-1,TRBV30,CAWSGGLAGVDEQFF
TRBD1,TRBJ1-2,TRBV5-1,CASSLGGTGQVYGYTF
TRBD1,TRBJ1-1,TRBV19,CASSIGHTGGNTEAFF
TRBD1,TRBJ2-2,TRBV23-1,CASTTTGGDVGTGELFF
NA,TRBJ1-6,TRBV28,CASSPTTGLIPLHF
TRBD2,TRBJ2-2,TRBV4-2,CASSLGLAGRTGELFF
NA,TRBJ2-1,TRBV5-1,CASSGGGQTFYNEQFF
TRBD2,TRBJ2-5,TRBV9,CASSDGDYLETQYF
TRBD1,TRBJ1-5,TRBV5-5,CASSWDRNQPQHF
NA,TRBJ2-5,TRBV4-2,CASSQDPGLQETQYF
TRBD1,TRBJ2-7,TRBV19,CASSIFQGVNEQYF
TRBD2,TRBJ2-4,TRBV30,CAWELAGGAKNIQYF
TRBD1,TRBJ2-5,TRBV7-9,CASSLRAVGDRKETQYF